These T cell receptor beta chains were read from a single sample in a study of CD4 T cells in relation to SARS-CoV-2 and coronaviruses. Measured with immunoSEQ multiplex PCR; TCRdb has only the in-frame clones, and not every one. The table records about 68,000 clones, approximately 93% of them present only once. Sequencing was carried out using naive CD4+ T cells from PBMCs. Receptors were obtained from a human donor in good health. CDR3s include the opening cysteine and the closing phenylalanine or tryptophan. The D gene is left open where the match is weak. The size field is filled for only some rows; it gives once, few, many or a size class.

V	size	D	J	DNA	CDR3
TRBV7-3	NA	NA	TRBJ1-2	TGTGCCAGCAGCGCCATGGGGGACACTTCTAACTATGGCTACACCTTC	CASSAMGDTSNYGYTF
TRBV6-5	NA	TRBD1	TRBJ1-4	TGTGCCAGCAGACAGGACAGGGGTCGGGAAAAACTGTTTTTT	CASRQDRGREKLFF
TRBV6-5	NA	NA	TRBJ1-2	TGTGCCAGCAGGGAGGGAAATAACTATGGCTACACCTTC	CASREGNNYGYTF
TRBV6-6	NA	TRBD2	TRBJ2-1	TGTGCCAGCATAGGCGGGAGGAGCAATGAGCAGTTCTTC	CASIGGRSNEQFF
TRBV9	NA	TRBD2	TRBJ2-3	TGTGCCAGCAGCGCCCGACTAGCGGGGGGGCGAGGAGATACGCAGTATTTT	CASSARLAGGRGDTQYF
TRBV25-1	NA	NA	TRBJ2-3	TGTGCCAGCAATCCTGAGGGCCGCGGCGGTGGGTTAGATACGCAGTATTTT	CASNPEGRGGGLDTQYF
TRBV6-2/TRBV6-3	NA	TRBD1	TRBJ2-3	TGTGCCAGCAGCCGCCCAGGGACAGGGGAGGATACGCAGTATTTT	CASSRPGTGEDTQYF
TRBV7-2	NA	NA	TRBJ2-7	TGTGCCAGCACCCCTGGCCCGGGTTCCTACGAGCAGTACTTC	CASTPGPGSYEQYF
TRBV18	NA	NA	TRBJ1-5	TGTGCCAGCTCACCGTCGACTCCCCGTCAGCCCCAGCATTTT	CASSPSTPRQPQHF
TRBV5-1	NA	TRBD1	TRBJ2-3	TGCGCCAGCAGCCCACCTATGACAGGGAGCACAGATACGCAGTATTTT	CASSPPMTGSTDTQYF
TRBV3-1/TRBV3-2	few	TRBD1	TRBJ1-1	TGTGCCAGCAGCCGCCAGGACAGGGTCGGCACTGAAGCTTTCTTT	CASSRQDRVGTEAFF
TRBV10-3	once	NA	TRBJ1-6	TGTGCCATCAGTGAATCAGGCATCGAGTCACCCCTCCACTTT	CAISESGIESPLHF
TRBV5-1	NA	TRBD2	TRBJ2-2	TGCGCCAGCAGCTCCAACCGCGGACTAGCGTCCGGGGAGCTGTTTTTT	CASSSNRGLASGELFF
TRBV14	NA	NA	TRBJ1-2	TGTGCCAGCAGCCCGAGAACTTACGGCTACACCTTC	CASSPRTYGYTF
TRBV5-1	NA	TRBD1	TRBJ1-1	TGCGCCAGCAGTCTGGCTCCGGGACAGTTTAACACTGAAGCTTTCTTT	CASSLAPGQFNTEAFF
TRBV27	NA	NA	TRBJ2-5	TGTGCCAGCAGTCTCCGTAGGGGCGACGGTATCCAGTACTTC	CASSLRRGDGIQYF
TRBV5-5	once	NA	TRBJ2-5	TGTGCCAGCAGCCGGCCCTCCGGGGGTGTGGGAGAGACCCAGTACTTC	CASSRPSGGVGETQYF
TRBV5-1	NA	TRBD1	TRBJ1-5	TGCGCCAGCAGCTTCACAGGGGGCGGCAATCAGCCCCAGCATTTT	CASSFTGGGNQPQHF
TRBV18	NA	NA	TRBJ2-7	TGTGCCAGCTCACCATCGGGGGCCGAGCAGTACTTC	CASSPSGAEQYF
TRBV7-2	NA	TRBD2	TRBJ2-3	TGTGCCAGCAGCTCCGCGGGGGTTATCGATACGCAGTATTTT	CASSSAGVIDTQYF
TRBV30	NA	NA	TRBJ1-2	TGTGCCTGCGCAGGGTCGTCGTCCCCAATCTATGGCTACACCTTC	CACAGSSSPIYGYTF
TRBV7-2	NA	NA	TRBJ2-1	TGTGCCAGCAGCCCTAGTGGGGCGCAGAATGAGCAGTTCTTC	CASSPSGAQNEQFF
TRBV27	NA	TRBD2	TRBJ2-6	TGTGCCAGCAACCTAGCGGGAGGGATCTCTGGGGCCAACGTCCTGACTTTC	CASNLAGGISGANVLTF
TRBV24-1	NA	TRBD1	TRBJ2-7	TGTGCCACCAGTGCCACAGGACAGGGTAACAACGAGCAGTACTTC	CATSATGQGNNEQYF
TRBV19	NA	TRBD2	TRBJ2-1	TGTGCCAGTAAGCCCCTAGCGGGAACCTACAATGAGCAGTTCTTC	CASKPLAGTYNEQFF
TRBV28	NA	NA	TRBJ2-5	TGTGCCAGCAGCCGGACCCCCCCCCTCCGGAATCAAGAGACCCAGTACTTC	CASSRTPPLRNQETQYF
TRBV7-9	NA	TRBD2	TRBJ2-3	TGTGCCAGCAGCACTAGCGCCCTTCCCGATACGCAGTATTTT	CASSTSALPDTQYF
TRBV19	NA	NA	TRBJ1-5	TGTGCCAGTAGTATCGCAGGCAATCAGCCCCAGCATTTT	CASSIAGNQPQHF
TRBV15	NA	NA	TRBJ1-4	TGTGCCACCAGCAGAGTGGGCGAAAAACTGTTTTTT	CATSRVGEKLFF
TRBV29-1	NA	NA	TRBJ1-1	TGCAGCGCTTTAGAAAACACTGAAGCTTTCTTT	CSALENTEAFF
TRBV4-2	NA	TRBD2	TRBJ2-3	TGTGCCAGCAGCCACGGGACTAGCGGGGGCACAGATACGCAGTATTTT	CASSHGTSGGTDTQYF
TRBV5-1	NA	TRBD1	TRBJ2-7	TGCGCCAGCAGCTCCTGGACAGGGTCAAGCTCCTACGAGCAGTACTTC	CASSSWTGSSSYEQYF
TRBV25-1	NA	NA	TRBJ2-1	TGTGCCAGCAGTGAACCCCGGGGGCTCTACAATGAGCAGTTCTTC	CASSEPRGLYNEQFF
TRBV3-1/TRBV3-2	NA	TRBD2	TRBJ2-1	TGTGCCAGCAGCCAGGAAGCGGGGGGCAGAGATGAGCAGTTCTTC	CASSQEAGGRDEQFF
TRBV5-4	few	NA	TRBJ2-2	TGTGCCAGCAGCTCTTTACAGGGCACCGGGGAGCTGTTTTTT	CASSSLQGTGELFF
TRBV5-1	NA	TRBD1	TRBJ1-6	TGCGCCAGCAGCCGGGACAGGGGAGATAAAGCTTATTCACCCCTCCACTTT	CASSRDRGDKAYSPLHF
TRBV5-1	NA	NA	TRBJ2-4	TGCGCCAGCAGCCCAACCGGGGGAGCCAAAAACATTCAGTACTTC	CASSPTGGAKNIQYF
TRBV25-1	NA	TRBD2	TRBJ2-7	TGTGCCAGCAGTGAGATAAGCGGGAGTCTATACGAGCAGTACTTC	CASSEISGSLYEQYF
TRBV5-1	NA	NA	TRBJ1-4	TGCGCCAGCAGCCCGTATGATGAGTGGGGGGTTCACGAAAAACTGTTTTTT	CASSPYDEWGVHEKLFF
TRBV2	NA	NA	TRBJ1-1	TGTGCCAGCAGTAAGACTGCAAACACTGAAGCTTTCTTT	CASSKTANTEAFF
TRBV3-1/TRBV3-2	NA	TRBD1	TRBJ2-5	TGTGCCAGCAGCCACTGGGACAGGGGGTCAGAGACCCAGTACTTC	CASSHWDRGSETQYF
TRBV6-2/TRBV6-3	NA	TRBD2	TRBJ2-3	TGTGCCAGCAGTTACTCTACTAGCGGGGGGCGCACAGATACGCAGTATTTT	CASSYSTSGGRTDTQYF
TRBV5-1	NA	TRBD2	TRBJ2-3	TGCGCCAGCAGCTTGGAGGTAGCGGGATCTAGCACAGATACGCAGTATTTT	CASSLEVAGSSTDTQYF
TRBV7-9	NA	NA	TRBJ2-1	TGTGCCAGCAGCCCCCGGACAGCTCCCCTCTTC	CASSPRTAPLF
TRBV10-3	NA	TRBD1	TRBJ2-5	TGTGCCATCAGCCGACAGGGACAAGAGACCCAGTACTTC	CAISRQGQETQYF
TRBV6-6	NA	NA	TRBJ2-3	TGTGCCAGCAGCCCGACTAGGTCAGATACGCAGTATTTT	CASSPTRSDTQYF
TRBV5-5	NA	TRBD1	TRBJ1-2	TGTGCCAGCAGCCACAATGAGGGACAGGGAAGTAGTGGCTACACCTTC	CASSHNEGQGSSGYTF
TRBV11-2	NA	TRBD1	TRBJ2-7	TGTGCCAGCAGCTTAGCTCTAAAGACAGGGGGCTCCTACGAGCAGTACTTC	CASSLALKTGGSYEQYF
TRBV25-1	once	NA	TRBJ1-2	TGTGCCAGCAGTGAATATTGGACTAACTATGGCTACACCTTC	CASSEYWTNYGYTF
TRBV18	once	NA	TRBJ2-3	TGTGCCAGCTCACCTGGGCTATCGGATACGCAGTATTTT	CASSPGLSDTQYF
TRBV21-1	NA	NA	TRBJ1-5	TGTGCCAGCAACTTCGTCCTGACTGGTGTTACTAGCAATCAGCCCCAGCATTTT	CASNFVLTGVTSNQPQHF